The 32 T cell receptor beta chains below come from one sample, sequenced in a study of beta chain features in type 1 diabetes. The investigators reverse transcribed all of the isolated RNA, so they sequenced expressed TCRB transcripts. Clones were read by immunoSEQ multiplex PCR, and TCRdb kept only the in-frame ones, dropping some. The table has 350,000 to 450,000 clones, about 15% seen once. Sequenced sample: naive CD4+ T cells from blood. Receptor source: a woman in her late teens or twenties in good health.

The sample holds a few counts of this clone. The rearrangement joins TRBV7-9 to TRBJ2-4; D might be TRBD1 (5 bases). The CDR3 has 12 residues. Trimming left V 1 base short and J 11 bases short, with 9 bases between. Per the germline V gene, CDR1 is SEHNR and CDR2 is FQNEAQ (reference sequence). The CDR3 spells CASSLDRQLQYF. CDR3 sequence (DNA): TGTGCCAGCAGCTTAGATAGACAGCTTCAGTACTTC.

The CDR3 DNA sequence: TGTGCCAGCAGTTTACACGCTAGCGGGAGGGATGAGCAGTTCTTC. Amino acid sequence: CASSLHASGRDEQFF. The chain combines TRBV28 with TRBJ2-1; 12 positions match TRBD2. The ends lost 2 bases at V and 8 bases at J; junction bases unmatched: 4. Germline-derived CDR1 and CDR2 are MDHEN and SYDVKM. This CDR3 contains 15 residues.

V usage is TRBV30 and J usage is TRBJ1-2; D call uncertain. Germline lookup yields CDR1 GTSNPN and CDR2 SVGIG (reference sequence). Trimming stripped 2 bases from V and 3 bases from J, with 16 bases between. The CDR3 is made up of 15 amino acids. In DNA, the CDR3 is TGTGCCTGGAGTATATCATGGGCAGTGGACTATGGCTACACCTTC. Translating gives CAWSISWAVDYGYTF.

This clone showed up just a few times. CDR3 sequence: CAISDFPGELFF. The CDR3 nucleotides read TGTGCCATCAGTGACTTCCCCGGGGAGCTGTTTTTT. J is TRBJ2-2 and V is TRBV10-3; D is unclear. This CDR3 has 12 residues. V shed 3 bases and J shed 6 bases, with 5 bases lying between them. Germline CDR1 is ENHRY and CDR2 is SYGVKD.

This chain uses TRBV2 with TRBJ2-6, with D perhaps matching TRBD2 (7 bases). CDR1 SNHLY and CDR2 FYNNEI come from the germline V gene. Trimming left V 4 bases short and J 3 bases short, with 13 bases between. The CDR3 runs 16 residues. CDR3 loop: CASSGGGGLGANVLTF. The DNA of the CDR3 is TGTGCCAGCAGTGGGGGAGGGGGGCTTGGGGCCAACGTCCTGACTTTC.

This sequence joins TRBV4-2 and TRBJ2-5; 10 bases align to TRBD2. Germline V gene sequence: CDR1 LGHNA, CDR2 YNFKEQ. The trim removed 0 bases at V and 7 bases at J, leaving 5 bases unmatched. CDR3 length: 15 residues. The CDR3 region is CASSQERTSGVTQYF. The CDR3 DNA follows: TGTGCCAGCAGCCAAGAACGGACTAGCGGAGTGACCCAGTACTTC.

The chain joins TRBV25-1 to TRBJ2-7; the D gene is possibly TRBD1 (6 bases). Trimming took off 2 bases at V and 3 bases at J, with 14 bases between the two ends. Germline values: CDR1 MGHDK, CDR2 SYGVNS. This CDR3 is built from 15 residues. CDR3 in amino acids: CASSEQGNSRYEQYF. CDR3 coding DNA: TGTGCCAGCAGTGAACAGGGGAATAGCCGCTACGAGCAGTACTTC.

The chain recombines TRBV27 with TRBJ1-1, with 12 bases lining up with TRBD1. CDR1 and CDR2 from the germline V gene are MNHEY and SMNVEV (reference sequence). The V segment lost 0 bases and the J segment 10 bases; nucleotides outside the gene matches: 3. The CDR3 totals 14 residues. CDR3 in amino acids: CASSLSGTGGVAFF. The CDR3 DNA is TGTGCCAGCAGTTTATCTGGGACAGGGGGCGTAGCTTTCTTT.

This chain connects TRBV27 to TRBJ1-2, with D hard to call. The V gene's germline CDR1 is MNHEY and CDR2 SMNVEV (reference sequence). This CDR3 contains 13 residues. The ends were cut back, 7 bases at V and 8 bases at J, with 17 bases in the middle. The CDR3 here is CASTSRDLGGYTF. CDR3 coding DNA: TGTGCCAGCACATCGAGGGATTTGGGGGGCTACACCTTC.

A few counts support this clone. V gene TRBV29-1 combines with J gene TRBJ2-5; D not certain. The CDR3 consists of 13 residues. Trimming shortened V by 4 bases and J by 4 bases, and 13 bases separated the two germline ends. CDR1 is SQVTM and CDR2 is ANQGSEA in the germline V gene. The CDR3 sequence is CSVGRDPGETQYF. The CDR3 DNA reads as TGCAGCGTTGGGAGAGATCCCGGAGAGACCCAGTACTTC. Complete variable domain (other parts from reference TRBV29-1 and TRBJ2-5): SAVISQKPSRDICQRGTSLTIQCQVDSQVTMMFWYRQQPGQSLTLIATANQGSEATYESGFVIDKFPISRPNLTFSTLTVSNMSPEDSSIYLCSVGRDPGETQYFGPGTRLLVL.

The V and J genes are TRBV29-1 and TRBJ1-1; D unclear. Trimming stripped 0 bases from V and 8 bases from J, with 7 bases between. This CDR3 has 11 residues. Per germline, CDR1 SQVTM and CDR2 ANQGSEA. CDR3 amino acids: CSVEDYGEAFF. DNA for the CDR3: TGCAGCGTTGAAGATTATGGCGAAGCTTTCTTT.

The CDR3 bases are TGTGCCAGCAGATCTACGCGCAGCAATCAGCCCCAGCATTTT. This gives the protein CASRSTRSNQPQHF. This chain joins TRBV27 and TRBJ1-5; the D is unclear. The germline CDR1 and CDR2 sequences are MNHEY and SMNVEV (reference sequence). CDR3 length equals 14 residues. Trimming took 6 bases from V and 1 from J, leaving 10 bases between them.

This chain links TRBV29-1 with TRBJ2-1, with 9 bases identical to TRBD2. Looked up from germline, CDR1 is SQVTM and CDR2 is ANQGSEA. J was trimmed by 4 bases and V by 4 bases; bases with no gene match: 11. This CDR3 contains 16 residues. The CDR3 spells CSVGGLIAGVYNEQFF. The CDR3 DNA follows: TGCAGCGTTGGGGGGTTGATAGCGGGAGTGTACAATGAGCAGTTCTTC.

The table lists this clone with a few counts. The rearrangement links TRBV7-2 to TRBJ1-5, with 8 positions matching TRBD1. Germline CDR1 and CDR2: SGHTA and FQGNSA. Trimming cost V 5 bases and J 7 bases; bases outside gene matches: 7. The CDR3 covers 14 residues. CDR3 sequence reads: CASSLGQGGQPQHF. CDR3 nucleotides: TGTGCCAGCAGCCTTGGACAGGGCGGGCAGCCCCAGCATTTT.

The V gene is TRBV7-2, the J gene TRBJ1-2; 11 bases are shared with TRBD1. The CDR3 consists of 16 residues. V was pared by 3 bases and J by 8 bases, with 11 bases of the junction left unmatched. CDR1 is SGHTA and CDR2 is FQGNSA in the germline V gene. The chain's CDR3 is CASSFRHRDRGLGYTF. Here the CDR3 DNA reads TGTGCCAGCAGCTTTCGACACCGGGACAGGGGGTTAGGCTACACCTTC.

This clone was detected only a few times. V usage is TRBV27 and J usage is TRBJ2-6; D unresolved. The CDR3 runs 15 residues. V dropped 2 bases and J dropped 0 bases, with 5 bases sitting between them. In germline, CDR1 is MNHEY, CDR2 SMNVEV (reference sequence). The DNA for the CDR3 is TGTGCCAGCAGTTTAGGCAGCTCTGGGGCCAACGTCCTGACTTTC. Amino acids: CASSLGSSGANVLTF.

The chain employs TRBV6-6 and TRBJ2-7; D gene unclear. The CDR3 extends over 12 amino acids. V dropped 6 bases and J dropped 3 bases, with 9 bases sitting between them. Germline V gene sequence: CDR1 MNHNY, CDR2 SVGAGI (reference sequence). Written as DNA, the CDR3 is TGTGCCAGCAGCCCCGCGCGCTACGAGCAGTACTTC. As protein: CASSPARYEQYF.

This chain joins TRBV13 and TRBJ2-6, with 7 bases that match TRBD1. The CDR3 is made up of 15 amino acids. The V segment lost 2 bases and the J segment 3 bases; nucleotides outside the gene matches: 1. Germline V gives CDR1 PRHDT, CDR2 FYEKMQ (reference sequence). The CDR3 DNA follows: TGTGCCAGCAGCTTAACAGGGGATGGGGCCAACGTCCTGACTTTC. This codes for CASSLTGDGANVLTF.

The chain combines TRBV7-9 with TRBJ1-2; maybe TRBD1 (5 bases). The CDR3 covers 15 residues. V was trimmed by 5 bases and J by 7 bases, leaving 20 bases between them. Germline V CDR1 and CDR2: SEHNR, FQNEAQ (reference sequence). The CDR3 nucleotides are TGTGCCAGCAGCCCTTCCGGCTGGTTTGGGGCTGGCTACACCTTC. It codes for CASSPSGWFGAGYTF.

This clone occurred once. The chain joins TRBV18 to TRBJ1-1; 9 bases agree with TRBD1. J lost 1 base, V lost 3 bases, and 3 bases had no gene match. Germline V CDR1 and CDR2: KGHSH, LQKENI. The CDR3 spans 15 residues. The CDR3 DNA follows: TGTGCCAGCTCACCGCGGACAGGGGAGAACACTGAAGCTTTCTTT. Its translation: CASSPRTGENTEAFF.

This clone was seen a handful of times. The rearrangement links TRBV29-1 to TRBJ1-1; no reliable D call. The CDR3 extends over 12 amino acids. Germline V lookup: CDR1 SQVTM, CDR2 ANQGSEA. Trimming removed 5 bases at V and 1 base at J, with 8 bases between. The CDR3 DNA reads TGCAGCGTTCTCCCAGGGAACACTGAAGCTTTCTTT. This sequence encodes CSVLPGNTEAFF.

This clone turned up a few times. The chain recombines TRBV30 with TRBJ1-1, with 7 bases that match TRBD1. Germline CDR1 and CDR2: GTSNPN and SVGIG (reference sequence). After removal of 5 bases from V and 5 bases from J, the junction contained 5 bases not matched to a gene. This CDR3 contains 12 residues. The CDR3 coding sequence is TGTGCCTGGGGAACAGGGGATACTGAAGCTTTCTTT. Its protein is CAWGTGDTEAFF. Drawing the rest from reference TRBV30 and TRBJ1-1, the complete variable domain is SQTIHQWPATLVQPVGSPLSLECTVEGTSNPNLYWYRQAAGRGLQLLFYSVGIGQISSEVPQNLSASRPQDRQFILSSKKLLLSDSGFYLCAWGTGDTEAFFGQGTRLTVV.

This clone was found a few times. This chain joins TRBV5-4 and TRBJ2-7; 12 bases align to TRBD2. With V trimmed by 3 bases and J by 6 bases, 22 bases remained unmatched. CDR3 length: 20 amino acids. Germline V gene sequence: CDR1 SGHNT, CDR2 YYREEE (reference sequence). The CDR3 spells CASSSTFAGLAGGLIREQYF. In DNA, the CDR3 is TGTGCCAGCAGCTCCACCTTCGCGGGGCTAGCGGGAGGGCTGATACGCGAGCAGTACTTC.

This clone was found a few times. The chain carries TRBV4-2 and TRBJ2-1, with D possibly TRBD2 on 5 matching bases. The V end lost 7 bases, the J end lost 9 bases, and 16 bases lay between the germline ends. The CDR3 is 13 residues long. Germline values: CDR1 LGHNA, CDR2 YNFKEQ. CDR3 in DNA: TGTGCCAGCAAGGACTTGCTCAGTGGTGAGCAGTTCTTC. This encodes CASKDLLSGEQFF.

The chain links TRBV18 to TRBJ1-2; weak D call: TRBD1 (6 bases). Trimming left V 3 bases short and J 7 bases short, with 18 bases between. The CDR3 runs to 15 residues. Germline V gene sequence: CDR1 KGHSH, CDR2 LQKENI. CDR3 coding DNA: TGTGCCAGCTCACCGGCCGCAGGGGAGGGTGCTGGCTACACCTTC. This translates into CASSPAAGEGAGYTF.

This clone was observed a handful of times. This CDR3 reads CASSPLAGGYNEQFF. The DNA for the CDR3 is TGTGCCAGCAGCCCCCTAGCGGGAGGATACAATGAGCAGTTCTTC. This chain connects TRBV25-1 to TRBJ2-1; 11 bases map to TRBD2. This CDR3 is 15 amino acids long. V shed 6 bases, J shed 4 bases, and the junction held 5 bases outside the gene matches. The germline V gene has CDR1 MGHDK and CDR2 SYGVNS.

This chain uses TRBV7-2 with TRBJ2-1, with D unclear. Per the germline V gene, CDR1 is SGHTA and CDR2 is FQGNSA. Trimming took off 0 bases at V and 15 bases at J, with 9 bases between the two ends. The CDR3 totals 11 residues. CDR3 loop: CASSLAAVWFF. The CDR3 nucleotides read TGTGCCAGCAGCTTAGCGGCTGTGTGGTTCTTC.

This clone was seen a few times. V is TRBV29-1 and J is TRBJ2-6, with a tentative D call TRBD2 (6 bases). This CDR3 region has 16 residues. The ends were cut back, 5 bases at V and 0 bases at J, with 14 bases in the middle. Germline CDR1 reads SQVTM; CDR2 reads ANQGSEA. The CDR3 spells CSVSSEGSSGANVLTF. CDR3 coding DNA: TGCAGCGTTAGTTCGGAGGGCAGCTCTGGGGCCAACGTCCTGACTTTC.

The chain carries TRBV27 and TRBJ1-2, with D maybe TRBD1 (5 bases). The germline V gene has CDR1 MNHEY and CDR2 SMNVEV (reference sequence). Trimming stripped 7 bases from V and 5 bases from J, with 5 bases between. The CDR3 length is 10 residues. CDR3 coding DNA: TGTGCCAGCACAGGGTATGGCTACACCTTC. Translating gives CASTGYGYTF.

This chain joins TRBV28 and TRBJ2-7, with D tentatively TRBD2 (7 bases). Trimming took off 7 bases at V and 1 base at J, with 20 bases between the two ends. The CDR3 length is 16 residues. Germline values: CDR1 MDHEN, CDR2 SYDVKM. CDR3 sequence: CASTEGGVRRSYEQYF. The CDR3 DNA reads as TGTGCCAGCACCGAAGGGGGGGTCAGGCGTTCCTACGAGCAGTACTTC.

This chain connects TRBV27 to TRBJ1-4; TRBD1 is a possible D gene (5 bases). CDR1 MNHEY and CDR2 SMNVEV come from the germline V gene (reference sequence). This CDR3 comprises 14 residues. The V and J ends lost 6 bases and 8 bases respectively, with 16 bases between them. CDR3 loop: CASSLLGGEEKLFF. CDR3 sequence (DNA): TGTGCCAGCAGCCTCCTTGGGGGGGAAGAAAAACTGTTTTTT.

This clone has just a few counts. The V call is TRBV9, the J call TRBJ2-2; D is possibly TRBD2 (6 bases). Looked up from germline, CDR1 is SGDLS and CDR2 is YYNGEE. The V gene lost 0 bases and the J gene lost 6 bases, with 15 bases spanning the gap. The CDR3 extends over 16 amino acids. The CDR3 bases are TGTGCCAGCAGCGTAGCTATCGGAGGGACTGCCGGGGAGCTGTTTTTT. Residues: CASSVAIGGTAGELFF.